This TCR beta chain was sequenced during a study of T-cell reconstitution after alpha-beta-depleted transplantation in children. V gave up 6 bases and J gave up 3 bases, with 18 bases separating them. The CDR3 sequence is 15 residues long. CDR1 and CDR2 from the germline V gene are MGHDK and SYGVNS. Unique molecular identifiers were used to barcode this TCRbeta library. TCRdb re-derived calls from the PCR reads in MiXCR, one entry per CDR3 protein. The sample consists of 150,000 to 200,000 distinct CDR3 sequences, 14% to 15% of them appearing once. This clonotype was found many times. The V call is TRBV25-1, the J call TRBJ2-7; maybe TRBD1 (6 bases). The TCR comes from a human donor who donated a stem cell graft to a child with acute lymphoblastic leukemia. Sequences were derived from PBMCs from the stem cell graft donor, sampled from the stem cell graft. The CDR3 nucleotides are TGTGCCAGCAGATCCACAGGGACACCCGACTACGAGCAGTACTTC. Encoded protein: CASRSTGTPDYEQYF.